One and the same sample provided the 9 T cell receptor beta chains below, sequenced in a study of T-cell reconstitution after alpha-beta-depleted transplantation in children. Researchers prepared the TCRbeta library using unique molecular identifiers, the study reports. TCRdb re-called the PCR reads through MiXCR, storing one row per CDR3 protein. The sample includes around 240,000 distinct CDR3 sequences, around 7.8% of them seen just once. The sample here was PBMCs, mostly from graft donor cells, taken 180 days after TCRalphabeta/CD19-depleted stem cell transplant. The receptors stem from a male patient younger than 18 who had a stem cell transplant for acute lymphoblastic leukemia, so the T cells may come from the graft donor.

In this sample, this clonotype turned up many times. The CDR3 bases are TGTGCCAGCAGTGCAACTAGCGGGGGGACCACCGGGGAGCTGTTTTTT. The encoded protein is CASSATSGGTTGELFF. This rearrangement joins TRBV6-1 to TRBJ2-2, with 12 positions matching TRBD2. Germline-derived CDR1 and CDR2 are MNHNS and SASEGT. This CDR3 has 16 residues. V was clipped by 4 bases and J by 4 bases; unmatched bases: 4.

This clonotype was detected ten times or more. The chain recombines TRBV9 with TRBJ2-1; possibly TRBD2 for D (6 bases). The V end lost 3 bases, the J end lost 7 bases, and 14 bases lay between the germline ends. This CDR3 is 14 amino acids long. Germline V gene data show CDR1 as SGDLS and CDR2 as YYNGEE. This CDR3 reads CASSEVGGTNEQFF. The CDR3 bases are TGTGCCAGCAGCGAGGTGGGGGGAACTAATGAGCAGTTCTTC.

V gene TRBV20-1 combines with J gene TRBJ1-2; tentative D call: TRBD1 (5 bases). CDR1 is DFQATT and CDR2 is SNEGSKA in the germline V gene (reference sequence). The CDR3 has 11 amino acids. CDR3 nucleotide sequence: TGCCAGGTCAGGGAGGCCTATGGCTACACCTTC. It specifies CQVREAYGYTF.

The chain employs TRBV14 and TRBJ2-1; D uncertain. V gave up 3 bases and J gave up 5 bases, with 11 bases separating them. Germline-derived CDR1 and CDR2 are SGHDN and FVKESK. This CDR3 spans 14 amino acids. The CDR3: CASSHWNRDNEQFF. As DNA, the CDR3 is TGTGCCAGCAGCCACTGGAACCGAGACAATGAGCAGTTCTTC.

This clonotype has at least ten counts. J is TRBJ2-2 and V is TRBV12-3 or TRBV12-4, with D possibly TRBD1 on 6 matching bases. This CDR3 region has 14 residues. V lost 3 bases to trimming and J lost 6 bases, with 11 bases between them. CDR3 sequence (DNA): TGTGCCAGCAGTTTCGGCAGACAGGCCGGGGAGCTGTTTTTT. Amino acid sequence: CASSFGRQAGELFF.

This clonotype has ten or more counts. The chain couples TRBV28 to TRBJ1-2; possible D gene TRBD1, 5 bases. Between the trimmed V and J ends, which lost 2 bases and 6 bases, there was a span of 13 bases. Germline CDR1 is MDHEN and CDR2 is SYDVKM. The CDR3 covers 14 residues. CDR3 loop: CASSLAAGSNGYTF. The CDR3 DNA is TGTGCCAGCAGTTTAGCGGCAGGGTCAAATGGCTACACCTTC.

Ten or more counts support this clonotype. The chain recombines TRBV6-5 with TRBJ2-1; 9 bases are shared with TRBD2. There are 16 residues in the CDR3. CDR1 and CDR2 from the germline V gene are MNHEY and SVGAGI. In DNA form, the CDR3 reads TGTGCTAGTGTTGGGGCTAGCGGGGCGATCTACAATGAGCAGTTCTTC. This codes for CASVGASGAIYNEQFF.

The table lists this clonotype with many counts. This chain uses TRBV5-1 with TRBJ1-4; D remains unclear. CDR1 SGHRS and CDR2 YFSETQ come from the germline V gene. V lost 4 bases, J lost 6 bases, and 10 bases lay in between. There are 13 residues in the CDR3. The CDR3 protein is CASSRGGDEKLFF. The CDR3 region has the DNA TGCGCCAGCAGCCGGGGTGGGGATGAAAAACTGTTTTTT.

This clonotype has at least ten counts. The chain has TRBV4-2 and TRBJ1-2; D may be TRBD1 (6 bases). Trimming removed 0 bases from V and 6 bases from J, with 11 bases in between. Germline-derived CDR1 and CDR2 are LGHNA and YNFKEQ. The CDR3 is 14 residues long. The CDR3 is CASSQDQRGNGYTF. CDR3 nucleotides: TGTGCCAGCAGCCAAGACCAGAGGGGGAATGGCTACACCTTC.